The clone carrying this TCR beta chain was detected many times. What it binds is not known. One entry per CDR3 protein, called by TCRdb with MiXCR from the reads. The repertoire holds over 450,000 distinct CDR3 sequences, around 11% seen once, with more than 8.5% in the top ten. This entry is derived from a study of T cell repertoires in cytomegalovirus infection. Study-wide findings and caveats: Using cumulative public TCR beta family frequency, the authors identified those who carried CMV together with the relevant HLA.

The sequencing sample was made of PBMCs. The receptor was isolated from a human donor in good health (CMV status not recorded). Some clones in this sample may be carry-over from other donors' samples.

CDR3 sequence (DNA): TGTGCCATCAGTGGGTCTGGGGGTAGCGGGGCTACCTACGAGCAGTACTTC. Protein: CAISGSGGSGATYEQYF. The V and J genes are TRBV10-3 and TRBJ2-7, with 8 nucleotides matching TRBD2. Germline-derived CDR1 and CDR2 are ENHRY and SYGVKD. With 4 bases clipped from V and 2 bases from J, the junction kept 13 bases outside the gene matches. The CDR3 sequence is 17 residues long.